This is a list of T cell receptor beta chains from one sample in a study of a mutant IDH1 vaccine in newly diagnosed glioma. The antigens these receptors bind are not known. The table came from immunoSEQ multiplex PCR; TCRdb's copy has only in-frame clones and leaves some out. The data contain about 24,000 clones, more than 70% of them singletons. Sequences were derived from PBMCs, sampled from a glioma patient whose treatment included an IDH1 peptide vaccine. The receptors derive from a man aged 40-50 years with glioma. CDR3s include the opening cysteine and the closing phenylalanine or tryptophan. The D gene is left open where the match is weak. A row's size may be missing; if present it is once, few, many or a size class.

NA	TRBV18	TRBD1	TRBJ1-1	CASSPARNRGNTEAFF	TGTGCCAGCTCACCAGCCCGGAACAGGGGGAACACTGAAGCTTTCTTT
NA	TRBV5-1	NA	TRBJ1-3	CASSLEGAVGNTIYF	TGCGCCAGCAGCTTGGAAGGGGCTGTTGGAAACACCATATATTTT
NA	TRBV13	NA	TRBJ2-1	CASSSQAGGAYNEQFF	TGTGCCAGCAGCTCCCAGGCGGGCGGGGCCTACAATGAGCAGTTCTTC
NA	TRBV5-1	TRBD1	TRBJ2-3	CASRPTGDSTDTQYF	TGCGCCAGCAGGCCGACAGGGGATAGCACAGATACGCAGTATTTT
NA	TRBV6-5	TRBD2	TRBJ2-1	CASSYEGTRARNEQFF	TGTGCCAGCAGTTACGAGGGGACTAGGGCTAGAAATGAGCAGTTCTTC
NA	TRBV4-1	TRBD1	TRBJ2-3	CASSQTPGQGTDTQYF	TGCGCCAGCAGCCAAACTCCGGGACAGGGTACAGATACGCAGTATTTT
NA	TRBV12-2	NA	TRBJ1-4	CASRLERGKNEKLFF	TGTGCAAGTCGCTTAGAGAGGGGAAAGAATGAAAAACTGTTTTTT
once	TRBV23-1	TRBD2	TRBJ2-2	CASSRKREGAGELFF	TGCGCCAGCAGCAGGAAGCGGGAGGGGGCCGGGGAGCTGTTTTTT
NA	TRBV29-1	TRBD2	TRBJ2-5	CTYVRGAGKETQYF	TGCACCTACGTGCGGGGAGCGGGAAAAGAGACCCAGTACTTC
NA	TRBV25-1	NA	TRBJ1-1	CASSEETDVNTEAFF	TGTGCCAGCAGTGAGGAGACAGATGTGAACACTGAAGCTTTCTTT
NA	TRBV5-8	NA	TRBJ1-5	CASGHSNQPQHF	TGTGCCAGTGGACACAGCAATCAGCCCCAGCATTTT
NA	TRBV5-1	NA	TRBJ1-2	CASSLSNYGYTF	TGCGCCAGCAGCTTGAGTAACTATGGCTACACCTTC
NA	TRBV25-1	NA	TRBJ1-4	CASSEPPSAGWSEKLFF	TGTGCCAGCAGTGAACCCCCCTCGGCAGGGTGGAGTGAAAAACTGTTTTTT
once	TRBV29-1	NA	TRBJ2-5	CSVARYGETQYF	TGCAGCGTTGCTAGGTATGGAGAGACCCAGTACTTC
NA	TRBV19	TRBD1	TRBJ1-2	CASKETGASGYTF	TGTGCCAGTAAGGAGACAGGGGCCTCTGGCTACACCTTC
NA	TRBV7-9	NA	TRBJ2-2	CASSLHANTGELFF	TGTGCCAGCAGCCTCCACGCGAACACCGGGGAGCTGTTTTTT
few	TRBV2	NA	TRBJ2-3	CASTFTDTQYF	TGTGCCAGCACCTTTACAGATACGCAGTATTTT
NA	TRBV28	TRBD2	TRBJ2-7	CASSLGAGGDDEQYF	TGTGCCAGCAGTCTCGGGGCGGGGGGGGACGACGAGCAGTACTTC
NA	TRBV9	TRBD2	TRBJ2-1	CASSVELAGASKQFF	TGTGCCAGCAGCGTAGAGCTAGCGGGAGCCTCCAAGCAGTTCTTC
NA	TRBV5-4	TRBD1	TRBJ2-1	CASTRQGSDEQFF	TGTGCCAGCACAAGACAGGGATCCGATGAGCAGTTCTTC
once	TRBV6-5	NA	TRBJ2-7	CASSYTGTYEQYF	TGTGCCAGCAGTTACACCGGAACCTACGAGCAGTACTTC
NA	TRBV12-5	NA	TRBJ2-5	CASGFQETQYF	TGTGCTAGTGGTTTTCAAGAGACCCAGTACTTC
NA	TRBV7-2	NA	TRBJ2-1	CASSLEGAGLPSEQFF	TGTGCCAGCAGCTTGGAGGGGGCGGGACTACCGTCTGAGCAGTTCTTC
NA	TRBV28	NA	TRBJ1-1	CASGTPREAFF	TGTGCCAGCGGGACCCCGAGGGAAGCTTTCTTT
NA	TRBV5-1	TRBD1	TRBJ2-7	CASSFPQGGPFSYEQYF	TGCGCCAGCAGCTTTCCACAGGGGGGCCCCTTCTCCTACGAGCAGTACTTC
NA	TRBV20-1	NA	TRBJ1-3	CSALSGNTIYF	TGCAGTGCCCTATCTGGAAACACCATATATTTT
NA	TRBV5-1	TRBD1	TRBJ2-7	CASSWDRATYEQYF	TGCGCCAGCAGCTGGGACAGGGCAACCTACGAGCAGTACTTC
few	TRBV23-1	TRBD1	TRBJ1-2	CASSLPPRQGSHGYTF	TGCGCCAGCAGTCTCCCCCCCCGACAGGGCTCCCATGGCTACACCTTC
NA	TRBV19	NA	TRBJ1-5	CASSIFFGPNQPQHF	TGTGCCAGTAGTATATTTTTCGGACCTAATCAGCCCCAGCATTTT
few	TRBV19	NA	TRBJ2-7	CASSIGVAYEQYF	TGTGCCAGTAGTATAGGGGTCGCCTACGAGCAGTACTTC
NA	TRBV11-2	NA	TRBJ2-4	CASRGLVPGNIQYF	TGTGCCAGCAGGGGACTGGTGCCGGGTAACATTCAGTACTTC
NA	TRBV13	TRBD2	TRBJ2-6	CASSTLAGFSGANVLTF	TGTGCCAGCAGCACTTTAGCGGGATTCTCTGGGGCCAACGTCCTGACTTTC
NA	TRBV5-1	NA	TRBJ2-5	CASSTGTQETQYF	TGCGCCAGTTCTACCGGGACCCAAGAGACCCAGTACTTC
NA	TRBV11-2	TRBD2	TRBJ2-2	CASSLVIAGVTGELFF	TGTGCCAGCAGCTTAGTTATAGCGGGAGTTACCGGGGAGCTGTTTTTT
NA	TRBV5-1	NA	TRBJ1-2	CASSLGSDYGYTF	TGCGCCAGCAGCTTGGGTAGTGACTATGGCTACACCTTC
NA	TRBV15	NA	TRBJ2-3	CATSHPGGISEDTQYF	TGTGCCACCAGCCACCCCGGCGGCATCTCAGAAGATACGCAGTATTTT
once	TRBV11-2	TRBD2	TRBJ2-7	CASSRGLAGSYEQYF	TGTGCCAGCAGCCGCGGACTAGCGGGTTCCTACGAGCAGTACTTC
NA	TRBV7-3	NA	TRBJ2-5	CASSLQFGETQYF	TGTGCCAGCAGCTTACAATTCGGGGAGACCCAGTACTTC
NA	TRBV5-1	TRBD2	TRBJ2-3	CASRGAGLSTDTQYF	TGCGCCAGCCGAGGAGCGGGACTTAGCACAGATACGCAGTATTTT
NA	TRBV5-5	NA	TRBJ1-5	CASRARIGQPQHF	TGTGCCAGCAGGGCACGAATAGGGCAGCCCCAGCATTTT
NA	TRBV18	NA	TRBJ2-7	CASSPRLSYEQYF	TGTGCCAGCTCACCGAGACTCTCCTACGAGCAGTACTTC
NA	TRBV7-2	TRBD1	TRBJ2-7	CASSQTGTGTYEQYF	TGTGCCAGCAGCCAAACCGGGACAGGAACCTACGAGCAGTACTTC
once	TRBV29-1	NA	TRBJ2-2	CSVQRQTNTGELFF	TGCAGCGTTCAGCGACAGACCAACACCGGGGAGCTGTTTTTT
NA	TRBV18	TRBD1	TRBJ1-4	CASSPDRVFSEKLFF	TGTGCCAGCTCACCGGACAGGGTGTTTTCAGAGAAACTGTTTTTT
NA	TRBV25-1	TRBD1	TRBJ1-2	CASSDRGLNYGYTF	TGTGCCAGCAGCGACAGGGGTCTTAACTATGGCTACACCTTC
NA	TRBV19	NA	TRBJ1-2	CASTPDGGGFNGYTF	TGTGCCAGTACTCCGGACGGAGGGGGATTCAATGGCTACACCTTC
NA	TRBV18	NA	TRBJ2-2	CASSPRVVTGELFF	TGTGCCAGCTCACCGAGGGTAGTCACCGGGGAGCTGTTTTTT
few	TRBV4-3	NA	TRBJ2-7	CASSQSRVLLGYEQYF	TGCGCCAGCAGCCAATCCAGAGTGCTCCTAGGGTACGAGCAGTACTTC
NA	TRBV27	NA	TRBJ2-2	CASSPTGFGELFF	TGTGCCAGCAGCCCGACAGGTTTTGGGGAGCTGTTTTTT
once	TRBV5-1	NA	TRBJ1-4	CASSNDRSGRGPVKLFF	TGCGCCAGCAGCAACGACAGGTCGGGACGTGGCCCGGTAAAACTGTTTTTT
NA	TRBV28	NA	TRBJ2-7	CASVRGQGIHEQYF	TGTGCCAGCGTCAGAGGGCAGGGTATCCACGAGCAGTACTTC
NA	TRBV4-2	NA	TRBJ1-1	CASSQGVGQANTEAFF	TGTGCCAGCAGCCAAGGAGTGGGGCAGGCGAACACTGAAGCTTTCTTT
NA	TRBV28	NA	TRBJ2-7	CASTGSDSSYEQYF	TGTGCCAGCACCGGTTCCGATAGCTCCTACGAGCAGTACTTC
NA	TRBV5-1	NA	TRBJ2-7	CASSPASGPSYEQYF	TGCGCCAGCAGCCCAGCATCAGGCCCCTCCTACGAGCAGTACTTC
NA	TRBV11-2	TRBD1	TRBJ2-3	CASSLAGTGAVGTQYF	TGTGCCAGCAGCTTAGCGGGGACAGGGGCAGTTGGGACGCAGTATTTT
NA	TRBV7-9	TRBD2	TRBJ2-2	CASSPGTSFAGELFF	TGTGCCAGCAGTCCCGGGACTAGTTTCGCCGGGGAGCTGTTTTTT
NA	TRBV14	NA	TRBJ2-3	CASSRQRQRTDTQYF	TGTGCCAGCAGCCGGCAGCGCCAACGCACAGATACGCAGTATTTT